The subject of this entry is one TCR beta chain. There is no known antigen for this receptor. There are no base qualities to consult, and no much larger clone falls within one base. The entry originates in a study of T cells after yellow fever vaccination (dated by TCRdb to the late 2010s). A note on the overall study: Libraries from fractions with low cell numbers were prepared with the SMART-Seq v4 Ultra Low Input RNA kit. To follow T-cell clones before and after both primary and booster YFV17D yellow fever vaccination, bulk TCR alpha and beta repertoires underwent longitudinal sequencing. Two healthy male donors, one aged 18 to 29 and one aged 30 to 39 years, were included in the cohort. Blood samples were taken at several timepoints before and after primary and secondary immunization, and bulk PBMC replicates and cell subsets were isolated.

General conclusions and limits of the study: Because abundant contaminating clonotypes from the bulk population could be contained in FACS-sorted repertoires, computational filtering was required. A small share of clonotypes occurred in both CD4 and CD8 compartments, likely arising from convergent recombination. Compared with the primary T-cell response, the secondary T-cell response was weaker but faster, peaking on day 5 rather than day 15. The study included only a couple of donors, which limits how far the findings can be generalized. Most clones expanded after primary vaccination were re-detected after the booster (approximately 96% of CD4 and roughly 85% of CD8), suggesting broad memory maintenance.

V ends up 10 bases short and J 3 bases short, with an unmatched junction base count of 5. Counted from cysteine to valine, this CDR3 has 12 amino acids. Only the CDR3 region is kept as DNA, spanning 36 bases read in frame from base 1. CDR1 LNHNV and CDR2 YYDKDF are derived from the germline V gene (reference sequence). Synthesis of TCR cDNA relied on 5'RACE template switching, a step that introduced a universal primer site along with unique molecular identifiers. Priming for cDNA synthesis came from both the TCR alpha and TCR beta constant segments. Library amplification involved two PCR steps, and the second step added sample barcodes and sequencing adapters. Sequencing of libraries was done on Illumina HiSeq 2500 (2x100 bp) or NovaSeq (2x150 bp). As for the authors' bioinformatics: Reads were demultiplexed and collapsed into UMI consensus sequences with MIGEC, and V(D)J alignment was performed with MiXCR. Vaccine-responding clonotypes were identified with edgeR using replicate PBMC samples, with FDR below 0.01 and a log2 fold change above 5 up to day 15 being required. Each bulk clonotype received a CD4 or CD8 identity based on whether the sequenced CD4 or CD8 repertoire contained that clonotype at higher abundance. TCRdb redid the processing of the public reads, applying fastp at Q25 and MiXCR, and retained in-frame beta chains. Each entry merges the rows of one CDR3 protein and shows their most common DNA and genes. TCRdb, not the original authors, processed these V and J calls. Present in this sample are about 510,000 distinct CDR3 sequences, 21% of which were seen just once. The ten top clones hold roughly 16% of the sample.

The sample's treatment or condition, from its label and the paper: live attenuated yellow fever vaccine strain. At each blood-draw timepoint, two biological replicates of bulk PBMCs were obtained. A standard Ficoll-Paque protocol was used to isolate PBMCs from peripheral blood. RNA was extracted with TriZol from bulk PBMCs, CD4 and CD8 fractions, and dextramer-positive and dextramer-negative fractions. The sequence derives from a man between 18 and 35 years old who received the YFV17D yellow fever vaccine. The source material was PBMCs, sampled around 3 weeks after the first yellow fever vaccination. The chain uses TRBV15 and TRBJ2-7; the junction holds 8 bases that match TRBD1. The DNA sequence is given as TGTGCCATGGGGACAGGTTTCTACGAGCAGTACGTC. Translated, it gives CAMGTGFYEQYV.